The 25 T cell receptor beta chains below were found in one sample sequenced in a study of blood T cells in healthy people across ages. With a J-beta primer mix and a sample-barcoded 5' primer, a second PCR ran about 7 to 12 cycles. MiXCR, applied by TCRdb to the 5' RACE reads, yields one record per CDR3 protein. The sample lists roughly 800,000 distinct CDR3 sequences, around 25% occurring once. This sample was shared with a second study, whose subject was T cells of mothers and their children.

Source material: blood. The receptors come from a boy between 10 and 17 years old in good health.

Only a few counts were recorded for this clonotype. The chain couples TRBV3-1 to TRBJ1-4; possible D gene TRBD1, 5 bases. Germline CDR1 reads LGHDT; CDR2 reads YNNKEL (reference sequence). This CDR3 has 14 amino acids. The V gene lost 0 bases and the J gene lost 8 bases, with 10 bases spanning the gap. The CDR3 region has the DNA TGTGCCAGCAGCCAAGAGTACAGGACCGAAAAACTGTTTTTT. Its translation: CASSQEYRTEKLFF. Full variable domain (remainder filled in from reference TRBV3-1 and TRBJ1-4): DTAVSQTPKYLVTQMGNDKSIKCEQNLGHDTMYWYKQDSKKFLKIMFSYNNKELIINETVPNRFSPKSPDKAHLNLHINSLELGDSAVYFCASSQEYRTEKLFFGSGTQLSVL.

The chain uses TRBV7-2 and TRBJ2-1; D is unclear. TRBJ2-7 matches the DNA end more closely, so the J call is doubtful. The germline V gene has CDR1 SGHTA and CDR2 FQGNSA. There are 14 residues in the CDR3. The CDR3 spells CASSLVLISYEQYF. Written as DNA, the CDR3 is TGTGCCAGCAGCTTGGTGCTGATCTCCTACGAGCAGTACTTC.

The genes are TRBV7-2 and TRBJ2-5; possible D gene TRBD1, 5 bases. Trimming pared 4 bases from V and 11 bases from J, leaving 26 bases between. The length of the CDR3 is 16 residues. The germline V gene has CDR1 SGHTA and CDR2 FQGNSA. Here the CDR3 reads CASSYSGLRNLGEQYF. The CDR3 DNA reads as TGTGCCAGCAGCTACTCAGGGCTCCGGAACTTGGGTGAGCAGTACTTC.

This rearrangement joins TRBV6-2 or TRBV6-3 to TRBJ2-5, with 12 bases that match TRBD2. The end of the DNA aligns better with TRBJ2-7, so the J call may be wrong. The CDR3 has 13 amino acids. In germline, CDR1 is MNHEY, CDR2 SVGEGT. CDR3 residues: CATRTSGTYEQYF. In DNA form, the CDR3 reads TGTGCCACCAGGACTAGCGGGACCTACGAGCAGTACTTC.

The J gene is TRBJ2-3, the V gene TRBV12-3 or TRBV12-4, with no clear D. The CDR3 covers 13 residues. The ends were cut back, 5 bases at V and 5 bases at J, with 11 bases in the middle. CDR3 nucleotide sequence: TGTGCCAGCAGTGACGATACAGAAGATACGCAGTATTTT. This translates into CASSDDTEDTQYF.

This clonotype has only a few counts. The J gene is TRBJ2-5, the V gene TRBV5-1; possible D gene TRBD2, 5 bases. The germline V and J ends were trimmed by 3 bases and 2 bases, with 23 bases remaining between them. CDR1 and CDR2 (germline): SGHRS, YFSETQ. The CDR3 has 18 residues. DNA of the CDR3: TGCGCCAGCAGCTCCTTAACCCCTTCGGACGGGAAACAAGAGACCCAGTACTTC. Protein: CASSSLTPSDGKQETQYF.

The DNA of the CDR3 is TGTGCCAGCAGCCTTGGGGGAGCGGGCGTCTACGAGCAGTACTTC. It is translated as CASSLGGAGVYEQYF. The rearrangement links TRBV9 to TRBJ2-7, with TRBD2 as a possible D gene (6 bases). V was trimmed by 4 bases and J by 3 bases, leaving 17 bases between them. The CDR3 loop spans 15 amino acids. Germline lookup yields CDR1 SGDLS and CDR2 YYNGEE.

The chain links TRBV15 to TRBJ2-1; D might be TRBD2 (5 bases). V was shortened by 3 bases and J by 3 bases, with 27 bases between the two germline ends. The CDR3 is 20 residues long. Germline CDR1 LNHNV, CDR2 YYDKDF (reference sequence). CDR3 coding DNA: TGTGCCACCAGCAGCCTATCGGATCTGGAGGCTAGCCCTCACTACAATGAGCAGTTCTTC. Residues: CATSSLSDLEASPHYNEQFF.

The chain uses TRBV9 and TRBJ2-2; D gene unclear. The germline V gene has CDR1 SGDLS and CDR2 YYNGEE. This CDR3 has 15 residues. Trimming took 0 bases from V and 2 from J, leaving 8 bases between them. CDR3 residues: CASSVGPPNTGELFF. As DNA, the CDR3 is TGTGCCAGCAGCGTAGGCCCGCCAAACACCGGGGAGCTGTTTTTT. The full variable domain, completed using reference TRBV9 and TRBJ2-2, is DSGVTQTPKHLITATGQRVTLRCSPRSGDLSVYWYQQSLDQGLQFLIQYYNGEERAKGNILERFSAQQFPDLHSELNLSSLELGDSALYFCASSVGPPNTGELFFGEGSRLTVL.

This chain connects TRBV6-1 to TRBJ2-7, with D tentatively TRBD2 (7 bases). V was clipped by 5 bases and J by 6 bases, with 17 bases between them. The CDR3 consists of 14 residues. The germline V gene has CDR1 MNHNS and CDR2 SASEGT. The CDR3 loop reads CASSQRGGTLEQYF. The CDR3 DNA reads as TGTGCCAGCAGTCAGAGGGGGGGGACGCTCGAGCAGTACTTC.

There are a few counts of this clonotype. This CDR3 is CASTSYWDRGPDTQYF. In DNA form, the CDR3 reads TGTGCCAGCACCTCGTATTGGGACAGGGGACCAGATACGCAGTATTTT. The chain uses TRBV12-3 or TRBV12-4 and TRBJ2-3, with 10 bases aligning to TRBD1. V was clipped by 7 bases and J by 4 bases; unmatched bases: 11. The CDR3 sequence is 16 residues long.

This clonotype appeared once. The CDR3 spells CSARQSWGGRANQYF. CDR3 in DNA: TGCAGTGCTCGACAATCGTGGGGGGGGCGGGCTAACCAGTACTTC. The chain has TRBV20-1 and TRBJ2-7; D possibly corresponds to TRBD2 (7 bases). Trimming removed 5 bases from V and 10 bases from J, with 27 bases in between. The CDR3 has 15 residues. CDR1 is DFQATT, CDR2 SNEGSKA, per germline (reference sequence).

The gene calls are TRBV7-2 and TRBJ1-4, with 11 bases that match TRBD1. Per germline, CDR1 SGHTA and CDR2 FQGNSA. Unmatched junction bases numbered 8, after V lost 4 bases and J lost 4 bases. There are 17 residues in the CDR3. This chain's CDR3 is CASSSWTGGPSNEKLFF. The CDR3 DNA follows: TGTGCCAGCAGCTCATGGACAGGGGGCCCAAGTAATGAAAAACTGTTTTTT.

This clonotype has only a few counts. The J gene is TRBJ2-4, the V gene TRBV28; 9 positions agree with TRBD1. CDR1 is MDHEN, CDR2 SYDVKM, per germline. The CDR3 runs to 14 residues. V dropped 6 bases and J dropped 5; count of bases not matched to a gene: 5. CDR3 region: CASRDTGGENIQYF. DNA of the CDR3: TGTGCCAGCAGAGATACAGGGGGCGAAAACATTCAGTACTTC.

This clonotype was observed a handful of times. This chain links TRBV29-1 with TRBJ2-1; TRBD2 might be the D (6 bases). From germline, CDR1 is SQVTM and CDR2 ANQGSEA. The CDR3 has 15 residues. V gave up 4 bases and J gave up 1 base, with 14 bases separating them. CDR3 sequence (DNA): TGCAGCGTTGGAGGAGGTGCGGGGTCCTACAATGAGCAGTTCTTC. Encoded protein: CSVGGGAGSYNEQFF.

This clonotype was counted only a few times. This chain connects TRBV28 to TRBJ2-5; D might be TRBD2 (7 bases). With 5 bases removed from V and 1 base from J, the gap between germline ends came to 17 bases. The CDR3 sequence is 16 residues long. Per germline, CDR1 MDHEN and CDR2 SYDVKM. This CDR3 is CASSGGAGVFQETQYF. CDR3 bases: TGTGCCAGCAGTGGGGGGGCGGGAGTTTTCCAAGAGACCCAGTACTTC.

This clonotype was seen more than once but under ten times. This rearrangement joins TRBV12-3 or TRBV12-4 to TRBJ2-1, with 7 bases fitting TRBD1. V shed 7 bases, J shed 0 bases, and the junction held 12 bases outside the gene matches. This CDR3 is built from 17 residues. This CDR3 is CASTDELKGASYNEQFF. DNA of the CDR3: TGTGCCAGCACCGACGAACTGAAGGGGGCCTCCTACAATGAGCAGTTCTTC.

Only a few counts were recorded for this clonotype. V gene TRBV4-1 combines with J gene TRBJ2-1, with D maybe TRBD2 (6 bases). The CDR3 spans 16 residues. The ends were cut back, 0 bases at V and 3 bases at J, with 12 bases in the middle. The V gene's germline CDR1 is MGHRA and CDR2 YSYEKL. CDR3 DNA: TGCGCCAGCAGCCAAGAAGTAGCGGTCCGCTACAATGAGCAGTTCTTC. Translation: CASSQEVAVRYNEQFF.

The chain is built from TRBV19 and TRBJ1-1, with D possibly TRBD1 on 6 matching bases. The CDR3 totals 15 residues. CDR1 and CDR2 (germline): LNHDA, SQIVND (reference sequence). The ends were cut back, 5 bases at V and 3 bases at J, with 16 bases in the middle. The CDR3 spells CASSPRGGADTEAFF. In nucleotides, the CDR3 is TGTGCCAGTAGTCCCAGGGGAGGAGCGGACACTGAAGCTTTCTTT.

This clonotype was counted between two and nine times. The chain employs TRBV5-6 and TRBJ2-5; TRBD2 aligns across 7 bases. Germline assignment: CDR1 SGHDT and CDR2 YYEEEE. The J segment lost 5 bases and the V segment lost 4 bases, leaving 11 bases of the junction unmatched. The CDR3 has 15 amino acids. Here the CDR3 reads CASSRLAAESETQYF. The DNA for the CDR3 is TGTGCCAGCAGCCGTCTAGCGGCCGAGTCGGAGACCCAGTACTTC.

This sequence joins TRBV3-1 and TRBJ2-5; the match to TRBD2 covers 13 bases. Trimming removed 8 bases from V and 7 bases from J; junction bases left unmatched: 7. Germline loops: CDR1 LGHDT, CDR2 YNNKEL (reference sequence). This CDR3 comprises 14 residues. The CDR3 loop is CASSGLAGSVTQYF. In nucleotides, the CDR3 is TGTGCCAGCTCGGGACTAGCGGGATCGGTGACCCAGTACTTC.

The chain combines TRBV29-1 with TRBJ1-5; tentative D call: TRBD1 (5 bases). Germline V lookup: CDR1 SQVTM, CDR2 ANQGSEA. The CDR3 has 17 amino acids. Deletions cut 7 bases from V and 1 base from J, with 23 bases between. The CDR3 DNA reads TGCAGCGCGGAACCCCGGGGTGGGGACTTAAGCAATCAGCCCCAGCATTTT. Its translation: CSAEPRGGDLSNQPQHF.

This clonotype was seen more than once but under ten times. One end of the junction varies from germline; a read error may be responsible. The CDR3 here is CASSLTSGHYEQYF. The CDR3 nucleotides read TGTGCCAGCAGCCTAACTAGCGGTCACTACGAGCAGTACTTC. The chain combines TRBV7-3 with TRBJ2-1; 8 positions match TRBD2. The tail of the sequence fits TRBJ2-7 better, so the J call may be wrong. The CDR3 has 14 residues. Germline V CDR1 and CDR2: SGHTA, FQGTGA.

This clonotype turned up a few times. This chain connects TRBV7-2 to TRBJ2-7; D unclear. The CDR3 extends over 14 amino acids. Looked up from germline, CDR1 is SGHTA and CDR2 is FQGNSA. V gave up 1 base and J gave up 2 bases, with 9 bases separating them. The CDR3 is CASSLGVGTYEQYF. DNA of the CDR3: TGTGCCAGCAGCTTAGGGGTGGGGACCTACGAGCAGTACTTC.

This clonotype was seen more than once but under ten times. The chain links TRBV7-2 to TRBJ2-7; 9 nucleotides match TRBD2. Germline lookup yields CDR1 SGHTA and CDR2 FQGNSA. CDR3 length: 15 residues. V shed 5 bases, J shed 4 bases, and the junction held 9 bases outside the gene matches. In DNA form, the CDR3 reads TGTGCCAGCAGCCCTGGTGAAAGCGGGAGGTACGAGCAGTACTTC. It encodes CASSPGESGRYEQYF.